Below are 5 T cell receptor beta chains sequenced from a single sample in a study of Graves' ophthalmopathy and Graves' hyperthyroidism. Scientists amplified the TCR beta CDR3 regions from RNA transcripts. HTBI primers primed a first-round RT-PCR, and a second-round multiplex PCR followed. TCRdb fed the multiplex PCR reads into MiXCR, producing one record per CDR3 protein. The sample lists over 650,000 distinct CDR3 sequences, over 40% occurring once. Sample: peripheral blood. Source of these receptors: an adult man with Graves' ophthalmopathy.

This chain connects TRBV15 to TRBJ2-5; a weak D match, TRBD2 (6 bases). V lost 0 bases and J lost 3, with 8 bases in between. Germline CDR1 reads LNHNV; CDR2 reads YYDKDF (reference sequence). The CDR3 runs 14 residues. The CDR3 nucleotides are TGTGCCACCAGCAGAGATAGCGGAAAAGAGACCCAGTACTTC. It is translated as CATSRDSGKETQYF.

This clonotype was detected ten times or more. This sequence joins TRBV7-2 and TRBJ1-6, with a weak D call TRBD1 (5 bases). The CDR3 is made up of 16 amino acids. Looked up from germline, CDR1 is SGHTA and CDR2 is FQGNSA. Trimming stripped 3 bases from V and 6 bases from J, with 15 bases between. Here the CDR3 reads CASSFLGRIINSPLHF. CDR3 sequence (DNA): TGTGCCAGCAGCTTCCTGGGACGGATTATTAATTCACCCCTCCACTTT.

This clonotype turned up a few times. V gene TRBV20-1 combines with J gene TRBJ2-2; possibly TRBD2 for D (7 bases). The CDR3 length is 15 residues. The germline V gene encodes CDR1 DFQATT and CDR2 SNEGSKA (reference sequence). V shed 5 bases and J shed 0 bases, with 13 bases lying between them. CDR3 loop: CSALPGGPNTGELFF. Here the CDR3 DNA reads TGCAGTGCTCTCCCGGGGGGCCCGAACACCGGGGAGCTGTTTTTT.

At least ten counts were recorded for this clonotype. The chain carries TRBV5-1 and TRBJ2-5; 11 bases match TRBD2. The V segment lost 5 bases and the J segment 5 bases; nucleotides outside the gene matches: 11. Per germline, CDR1 SGHRS and CDR2 YFSETQ. CDR3 length: 16 residues. Here the CDR3 DNA reads TGCGCCAGCAGTCTCCCGACTAGCGGGAACGGGGAGACCCAGTACTTC. Amino acids: CASSLPTSGNGETQYF.

This chain joins TRBV29-1 and TRBJ2-1; D may correspond to TRBD1 or TRBD2 (5 bases each). The CDR3 runs to 11 residues. Trimming removed 4 bases from V and 9 bases from J, with 10 bases in between. Germline CDR1 is SQVTM and CDR2 is ANQGSEA. The DNA of the CDR3 is TGCAGCGTTGCAGGGACGGGTGAGCAGTTCTTC. Translating it yields CSVAGTGEQFF.